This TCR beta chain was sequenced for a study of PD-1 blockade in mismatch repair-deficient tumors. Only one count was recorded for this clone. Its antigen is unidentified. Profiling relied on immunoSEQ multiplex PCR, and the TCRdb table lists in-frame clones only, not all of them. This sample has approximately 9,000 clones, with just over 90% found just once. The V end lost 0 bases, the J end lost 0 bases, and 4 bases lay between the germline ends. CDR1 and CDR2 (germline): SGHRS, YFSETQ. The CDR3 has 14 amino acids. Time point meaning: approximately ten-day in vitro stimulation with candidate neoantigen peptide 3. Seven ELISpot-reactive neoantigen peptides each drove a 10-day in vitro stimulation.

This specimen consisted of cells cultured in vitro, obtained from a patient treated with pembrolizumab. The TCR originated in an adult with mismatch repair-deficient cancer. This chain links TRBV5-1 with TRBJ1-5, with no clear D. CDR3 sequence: CASSLVISNQPQHF. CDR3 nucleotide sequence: TGCGCCAGCAGCTTGGTCATTAGCAATCAGCCCCAGCATTTT.